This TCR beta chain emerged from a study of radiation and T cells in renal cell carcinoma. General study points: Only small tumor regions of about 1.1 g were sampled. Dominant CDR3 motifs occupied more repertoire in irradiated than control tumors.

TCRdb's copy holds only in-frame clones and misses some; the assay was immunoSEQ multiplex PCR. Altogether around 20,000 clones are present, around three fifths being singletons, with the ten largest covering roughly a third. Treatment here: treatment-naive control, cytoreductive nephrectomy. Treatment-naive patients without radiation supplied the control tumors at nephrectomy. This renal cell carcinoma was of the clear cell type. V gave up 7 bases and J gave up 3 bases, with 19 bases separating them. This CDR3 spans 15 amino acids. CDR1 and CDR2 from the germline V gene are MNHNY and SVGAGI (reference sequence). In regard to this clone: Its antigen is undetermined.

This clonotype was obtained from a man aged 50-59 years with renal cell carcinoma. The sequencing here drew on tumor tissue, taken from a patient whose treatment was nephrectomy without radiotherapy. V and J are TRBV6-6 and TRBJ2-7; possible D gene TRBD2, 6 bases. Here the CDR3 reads CASTPRRDVIYEQYF. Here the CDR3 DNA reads TGTGCCAGCACCCCCAGGAGGGACGTGATCTACGAGCAGTACTTC.